What follows is one T cell receptor beta chain and its context. In the study's own analysis: Estimates of nucleated cell counts were drawn from the amplification of reference gene primers. The repertoire was sequenced with immunoSEQ multiplex PCR; TCRdb's copy has only in-frame clones and lacks some. The DNA gave D and trimming, while V, J and clone size come from that table. Of around 200,000 clones listed, under 80% are singletons. The data were taken from a study of blood T cell repertoires in COVID-19. Study information: The United States, Italy and Spain provided the acute and convalescent COVID-19 samples. T cells, B-cell-depleted T cells, or PBMCs provided the cDNA or gDNA that served as material.

Trimming removed 4 bases from V and 10 bases from J; junction bases left unmatched: 9. The CDR3 runs to 15 residues. CDR1 SGHDT and CDR2 YYEEEE come from the germline V gene. The sequenced sample consisted of peripheral blood. The sequence was obtained from a man over 45 who had recovered from COVID-19. This chain uses TRBV5-6 with TRBJ2-1; 12 bases are shared with TRBD2. The CDR3 DNA reads TGTGCCAGCAGCCCCATCCCTAGCGGGAGGGGGGAGCAGTTCTTC. It encodes CASSPIPSGRGEQFF.